This TCR beta chain was observed in a study of Ad26.COV2.S vaccination and SARS-CoV-2 variants. Overall study: The authors gave Ad26.COV2.S intramuscularly, either once or twice 56 days apart.

With respect to this clone: The antigen is unknown.

As to treatment: roughly 18 received Ad26.COV2.S at low or high dose, single or two shots; roughly 5 received placebo; per-sample allocation not given. Repertoires come from day 63 after the first vaccine or placebo injection. Assay used: immunoSEQ multiplex PCR; TCRdb lists only in-frame clones, some missing. The table includes approximately 350,000 clones, around four fifths detected once. The CDR3 is 14 residues long. Germline CDR1 is MNHEY and CDR2 is SMNVEV (reference sequence). Trimming took off 0 bases at V and 13 bases at J, with 16 bases between the two ends. Study-level results: The TCR breadth and depth analyses may have understated or missed part of the total T cell responses.

The origin of this receptor is a person aged 18-65 years who received the Ad26.COV2.S COVID-19 vaccine or a placebo. This chain links TRBV27 with TRBJ2-1; D might be TRBD1 (6 bases). This sample comprised peripheral blood, obtained in a trial of Ad26.COV2.S vaccine versus placebo. CDR3 region: CASSLSTNRDVQFF. Written as DNA, the CDR3 is TGTGCCAGCAGTTTATCAACCAACAGGGACGTACAGTTCTTC.